The 23 T cell receptor beta chains presented below share a single source sample, sequenced in a study of blood T cell repertoires in COVID-19 (dated by TCRdb to 2019 to 2021). Library generation was performed with the immunoSEQ multiplex PCR assay. The table was pulled from immuneACCESS by TCRdb, which kept in-frame rearrangements only. Such tables lose some clones; where checked, under half of the loss comes from unresolved V genes, and the rest has no known cause. For this sample the table gives approximately 240,000 clones, of which less than 85% were detected only once. The ten top clones hold 4.5% to 6% of the sample. The material sequenced was peripheral blood. The receptor set was obtained from a woman at least 80 years old with active or convalescent COVID-19.

The DNA of the CDR3 is TGTGCCAGCAGCGTAACTCTGTCCGGTCAGGCCAGCACAGATACGCAGTATTTT. It is translated as CASSVTLSGQASTDTQYF. V gene TRBV9 combines with J gene TRBJ2-3; unclear D gene. The CDR3 contains 18 residues. The germline V and J ends were trimmed by 1 base and 0 bases, with 18 bases remaining between them. Germline V gives CDR1 SGDLS, CDR2 YYNGEE.

This clone was picked up one time. The chain couples TRBV7-7 to TRBJ2-5; D uncertain. The germline V gene has CDR1 SSHAT and CDR2 FNYEAQ (reference sequence). Deletions cut 4 bases from V and 0 bases from J, with 15 bases between. The CDR3 runs 16 residues. The CDR3 sequence: CASSYKISANQETQYF. Written as DNA, the CDR3 is TGTGCCAGCAGCTATAAAATCTCAGCGAACCAAGAGACCCAGTACTTC.

The J gene is TRBJ1-6, the V gene TRBV2, with D maybe TRBD1 (5 bases). This CDR3 has 14 amino acids. The ends were cut back, 3 bases at V and 3 bases at J, with 6 bases in the middle. The germline CDR1 and CDR2 sequences are SNHLY and FYNNEI. CDR3 nucleotides: TGTGCCAGCAGTGACAGGGTCTATAATTCACCCCTCCACTTT. It translates to CASSDRVYNSPLHF.

A remark on this clone: The germline gene is not matched at one end of the junction; a read error may be the cause. The V gene is TRBV3-1 (or the pseudogene TRBV3-2), the J gene TRBJ2-7; 7 nucleotides line up with TRBD1. The germline CDR1 and CDR2 sequences are LGHDT and YNNKEL (reference sequence). The CDR3 is made up of 11 amino acids. The CDR3 coding sequence is TGTGCCAGCAGAAAAGGACAGGACAAAACCTTC. It yields the protein CASRKGQDKTF.

V gene TRBV11-2 combines with J gene TRBJ2-1; 9 bases align to TRBD2. This CDR3 comprises 16 residues. V shed 1 base and J 4 bases; nucleotides not matched to a gene: 5. Per the germline V gene, CDR1 is SGHAT and CDR2 is FQNNGV. CDR3 nucleotide sequence: TGTGCCAGCAGCTTAGTCGGAACTAGCGGGTACAATGAGCAGTTCTTC. This encodes CASSLVGTSGYNEQFF.

The gene calls are TRBV10-1 and TRBJ1-1; no reliable D call. V was trimmed by 4 bases and J by 0 bases, leaving 3 bases between them. CDR3 length: 12 residues. From germline, CDR1 is WNHNN and CDR2 SYGVQD (reference sequence). For the CDR3, the DNA is TGCGCCAGCAGTGCCGTGAACACTGAAGCTTTCTTT. This codes for CASSAVNTEAFF.

The V gene is TRBV19, the J gene TRBJ1-1, with a tentative D call TRBD1 (6 bases). The CDR3 has 13 residues. Germline V gene data show CDR1 as LNHDA and CDR2 as SQIVND (reference sequence). The germline V and J ends were trimmed by 4 bases and 4 bases, with 10 bases remaining between them. The CDR3 region is CASSTFRGTEAFF. The CDR3 DNA is TGTGCCAGTAGTACCTTCAGGGGCACTGAAGCTTTCTTT.

This clone was picked up one time. The genes are TRBV12-3 or TRBV12-4 and TRBJ2-3; D may be TRBD1 (6 bases). This CDR3 contains 12 residues. V dropped 5 bases and J dropped 3 bases, with 6 bases sitting between them. The DNA of the CDR3 is TGTGCCAGCAGTCAGGGGACAGATACGCAGTATTTT. Translating it yields CASSQGTDTQYF.

This clone was recorded only once. DNA of the CDR3: TGTGCCAGCAGCCAAGACCAGGTGGGCAATCAGCCCCAGCATTTT. Protein: CASSQDQVGNQPQHF. V and J are TRBV3-1 (or the pseudogene TRBV3-2) and TRBJ1-5, with D hard to call. Per the germline V gene, CDR1 is LGHDT and CDR2 is YNNKEL (reference sequence). The CDR3 is 15 residues long. V lost 0 bases to trimming and J lost 2 bases, with 8 bases between them.

This chain joins TRBV18 and TRBJ2-3; 14 bases map to TRBD2. CDR3 length: 17 amino acids. From germline, CDR1 is KGHSH and CDR2 LQKENI. With V trimmed by 0 bases and J by 2 bases, 1 base remained unmatched. The CDR3 protein is CASSPPTSGGVTDTQYF. CDR3 nucleotide sequence: TGTGCCAGCTCACCACCGACTAGCGGGGGGGTCACAGATACGCAGTATTTT.

This rearrangement joins TRBV5-6 to TRBJ2-1, with D maybe TRBD2 (6 bases). There are 15 residues in the CDR3. From germline, CDR1 is SGHDT and CDR2 YYEEEE. Trimming left V 1 base short and J 5 bases short, with 13 bases between. CDR3 amino acids: CASSLMEGFDNEQFF. The CDR3 DNA reads as TGTGCCAGCAGCTTGATGGAGGGTTTCGACAATGAGCAGTTCTTC.

The V gene is TRBV5-1, the J gene TRBJ1-1; no reliable D call. V lost 1 base and J lost 2, with 15 bases in between. The CDR3 is 16 residues long. Germline-derived CDR1 and CDR2 are SGHRS and YFSETQ. The CDR3 protein is CASSLTPRNQNTEAFF. DNA of the CDR3: TGCGCCAGCAGCTTGACACCCCGAAACCAAAACACTGAAGCTTTCTTT.

J is TRBJ2-7 and V is TRBV18; TRBD2 aligns across 14 bases. Germline V CDR1 and CDR2: KGHSH, LQKENI. The CDR3 is 16 residues long. The V segment lost 2 bases and the J segment 2 bases; nucleotides outside the gene matches: 2. In DNA form, the CDR3 reads TGTGCCAGCTCACCAAAGGGACTAGCGGGAGCCTACGAGCAGTACTTC. Translated, it gives CASSPKGLAGAYEQYF.

This chain uses TRBV30 with TRBJ2-7, with 11 bases lining up with TRBD2. Germline lookup yields CDR1 GTSNPN and CDR2 SVGIG (reference sequence). There are 15 residues in the CDR3. After removal of 0 bases from V and 6 bases from J, the junction contained 7 bases not matched to a gene. The CDR3 reads CAWSVPLAGVFEQYF. In nucleotides, the CDR3 is TGTGCCTGGAGTGTACCACTAGCGGGAGTGTTCGAGCAGTACTTC.

This chain joins TRBV5-4 and TRBJ1-6; a possible D gene is TRBD1 (6 bases). The CDR3 is 16 amino acids. The ends were cut back, 0 bases at V and 6 bases at J, with 13 bases in the middle. Germline V gene lookup returns CDR1 SGHNT and CDR2 YYREEE (reference sequence). CDR3 sequence: CASSLEAGAGNSPLHF. DNA for the CDR3: TGTGCCAGCAGCTTGGAAGCGGGGGCTGGTAATTCACCCCTCCACTTT.

The V and J genes are TRBV5-1 and TRBJ2-1, with 8 bases fitting TRBD2. This CDR3 spans 14 amino acids. CDR1 is SGHRS, CDR2 YFSETQ, per germline. With 4 bases clipped from V and 10 bases from J, the junction kept 10 bases outside the gene matches. The CDR3 nucleotides are TGCGCCAGCAGCCCCGGGACTAGTGGTTTAGAGCAGTTCTTC. Translated, it gives CASSPGTSGLEQFF.

As regards this clone: Different DNA sequences within this sample yield the same CDR3. The gene calls are TRBV5-1 and TRBJ1-4; D is possibly TRBD1 (6 bases). V lost 0 bases to trimming and J lost 7 bases, with 10 bases between them. CDR1 is SGHRS and CDR2 is YFSETQ in the germline V gene. CDR3 length equals 14 residues. CDR3 DNA: TGCGCCAGCAGCTTGGAAAGGGGGGGTGAAAAACTGTTTTTT. It codes for CASSLERGGEKLFF.

This rearrangement joins TRBV28 to TRBJ1-2, with TRBD1 identical over 11 bases. Germline CDR1 and CDR2: MDHEN and SYDVKM. J gave up 3 bases and V 4 bases, and 7 bases lay outside the gene matches. This CDR3 is built from 16 residues. The DNA of the CDR3 is TGTGCCAGCAGTTCCCCCGGGACAGGGGGGGACTATGGCTACACCTTC. As protein: CASSSPGTGGDYGYTF.

The chain joins TRBV28 to TRBJ2-7, with 15 nucleotides matching TRBD2. The CDR3 totals 15 residues. The germline V gene has CDR1 MDHEN and CDR2 SYDVKM. The V and J ends lost 5 bases and 1 base, in that order; junction bases with no gene match: 0. In DNA form, the CDR3 reads TGTGCCAGCAGTGGGACTAGCGGGGGGTCCTACGAGCAGTACTTC. This translates into CASSGTSGGSYEQYF.

The genes are TRBV7-9 and TRBJ2-3; 9 nucleotides align to TRBD1. The CDR3 extends over 15 amino acids. Per the germline V gene, CDR1 is SEHNR and CDR2 is FQNEAQ (reference sequence). Germline trimming cut 6 bases from V and 3 bases from J; bases unmatched to any gene: 7. Here the CDR3 DNA reads TGTGCCAGCAGTTCGACAGGGGGAATTACAGATACGCAGTATTTT. Its translation is CASSSTGGITDTQYF.

The CDR3 loop is CASSPRQGAGGELFF. DNA for the CDR3: TGTGCCAGCAGCCCACGACAGGGGGCTGGCGGGGAGCTGTTTTTT. This chain uses TRBV21-1 with TRBJ2-2; the DNA was not used to check the table's D call, TRBD1. TRBV21-1 is an annotated pseudogene. This CDR3 spans 15 amino acids.

This CDR3 reads CASRPDSSDGYTF. The CDR3 DNA sequence: TGTGCCAGCAGGCCGGACAGCTCCGATGGCTACACCTTC. The V gene is TRBV6-5, the J gene TRBJ1-2; weak D call: TRBD1 (6 bases). V was pared by 6 bases and J by 6 bases, with 14 bases between. The CDR3 sequence is 13 residues long. Germline V gene lookup returns CDR1 MNHEY and CDR2 SVGAGI.

The sample holds one count of this clone. This chain joins TRBV7-6 and TRBJ2-3; possibly TRBD1 for D (6 bases). Trimming cost V 1 base and J 4 bases, with 15 bases left between them. The V gene's germline CDR1 is SGHVS and CDR2 FNYEAQ. This CDR3 region has 16 residues. The CDR3: CASSLEAGAFPDTQYF. In DNA, the CDR3 is TGTGCCAGCAGCTTAGAGGCAGGGGCCTTTCCAGATACGCAGTATTTT.